Below, 11 T cell receptor beta chains from the same sample are listed, as sequenced in a study of identical twins. TCRdb re-called the 5' RACE reads through MiXCR, storing one row per CDR3 protein. The data show some 230,000 distinct CDR3 sequences, with approximately 7.1% seen just once and approximately 15% held by the top ten. The sample also formed part of further work on T cells expressing NK-cell markers.

Sequenced: CD8+ T cells sorted from blood. The origin of the receptors is a woman between 18 and 29 years old in good health.

This clonotype was seen a few times. This sequence joins TRBV6-6 and TRBJ1-2; D uncertain. Per the germline V gene, CDR1 is MNHNY and CDR2 is SVGAGI (reference sequence). V lost 9 bases and J lost 6, with 11 bases in between. The length of the CDR3 is 11 residues. Here the CDR3 reads CASRDTHGYTF. CDR3 DNA: TGTGCCAGTAGAGACACCCATGGCTACACCTTC.

This clonotype was observed a handful of times. The rearrangement joins TRBV28 to TRBJ1-1; D is uncertain. V was cut by 1 base and J by 1 base, with 7 bases left in between. Germline CDR1 MDHEN, CDR2 SYDVKM. The CDR3 loop spans 14 amino acids. The CDR3 protein is CASSLYSQNTEAFF. CDR3 coding DNA: TGTGCCAGCAGTTTATACAGTCAGAACACTGAAGCTTTCTTT.

This clonotype has only a few counts. V gene TRBV7-8 combines with J gene TRBJ2-1; possibly TRBD2 for D (7 bases). Trimming stripped 5 bases from V and 10 bases from J, with 27 bases between. CDR1 and CDR2 (germline): SGHVS, FQNEAQ. The CDR3 extends over 17 amino acids. The DNA of the CDR3 is TGTGCCAGCAGCGGAGTAGGGGGGCGCGGGAGCGTCGACGAGCAGTTCTTC. It is translated as CASSGVGGRGSVDEQFF.

The chain is built from TRBV20-1 and TRBJ1-2; TRBD1 is a possible D gene (6 bases). Germline V lookup: CDR1 DFQATT, CDR2 SNEGSKA (reference sequence). V dropped 6 bases and J dropped 1 base, with 12 bases sitting between them. The CDR3 loop spans 13 amino acids. The CDR3 is CSAPGAFNYGYTF. As DNA, the CDR3 is TGCAGTGCGCCAGGGGCTTTTAACTATGGCTACACCTTC.

V gene TRBV9 combines with J gene TRBJ1-3, with 9 bases that match TRBD1. Germline values: CDR1 SGDLS, CDR2 YYNGEE. The trim removed 3 bases at V and 7 bases at J, leaving 11 bases unmatched. The CDR3 runs 16 residues. For the CDR3, the DNA is TGTGCCAGCAGCGAGAGCAAGGACAGGGGCGATAACACCATATATTTT. Protein sequence: CASSESKDRGDNTIYF.

This clonotype was counted ten times or more. The chain uses TRBV20-1 and TRBJ2-7; the D gene could be TRBD1 or TRBD2 (5 bases each). CDR3 size: 13 residues. Germline V gene sequence: CDR1 DFQATT, CDR2 SNEGSKA (reference sequence). The V gene lost 6 bases and the J gene lost 3 bases, with 15 bases spanning the gap. In DNA, the CDR3 is TGCAGTGCCCGGGACCCGGATGACTACGAGCAGTACTTC. It encodes CSARDPDDYEQYF.

This clonotype occurred a few times. The chain uses TRBV11-2 and TRBJ2-3, with 16 bases aligning to TRBD2. Per germline, CDR1 SGHAT and CDR2 FQNNGV. The ends lost 5 bases at V and 0 bases at J; junction bases unmatched: 5. This CDR3 contains 18 residues. The CDR3 nucleotides are TGTGCCAGCAGCCGGGGACTAGCGGGGGGGCCGAGCACAGATACGCAGTATTTT. Translated, it gives CASSRGLAGGPSTDTQYF.

This clonotype occurred many times. The gene calls are TRBV15 and TRBJ2-7; D not certain. The V gene lost 0 bases and the J gene lost 6 bases, with 3 bases spanning the gap. The length of the CDR3 is 11 residues. CDR1 LNHNV and CDR2 YYDKDF come from the germline V gene (reference sequence). The CDR3 DNA reads TGTGCCACCAGCAGAGAGGGCGAGCAGTACTTC. Its protein product is CATSREGEQYF. The variable domain in full, with the rest retrieved from reference TRBV15 and TRBJ2-7, is DAMVIQNPRYQVTQFGKPVTLSCSQTLNHNVMYWYQQKSSQAPKLLFHYYDKDFNNEADTPDNFQSRRPNTSFCFLDIRSPGLGDTAMYLCATSREGEQYFGPGTRLTVT.

This chain uses TRBV27 with TRBJ2-7, with D perhaps matching TRBD1 (6 bases). CDR1 MNHEY and CDR2 SMNVEV come from the germline V gene (reference sequence). Deletions cut 4 bases from V and 4 bases from J, with 17 bases between. The CDR3 has 15 residues. DNA of the CDR3: TGTGCCAGCAGTTCGCCACAGGGAGTAGGGTACGAGCAGTACTTC. As protein: CASSSPQGVGYEQYF.

This clonotype was seen ten or more times. The rearrangement joins TRBV12-3 or TRBV12-4 to TRBJ1-2; the match to TRBD1 covers 11 bases. V dropped 5 bases and J dropped 4; count of bases not matched to a gene: 3. The CDR3 extends over 14 amino acids. The CDR3 region has the DNA TGTGCCAGCAGTGGGGGGACAGGGGGCTATGGCTACACCTTC. Residues: CASSGGTGGYGYTF.

The genes are TRBV27 and TRBJ1-2, with 8 bases aligning to TRBD1. CDR1 is MNHEY and CDR2 is SMNVEV in the germline V gene (reference sequence). The trim removed 11 bases at V and 2 bases at J, leaving 13 bases unmatched. The CDR3 consists of 15 residues. CDR3 sequence (DNA): TGTGCCGGCAAGGACAGGGTAGGCGTCAACTATGGCTACACCTTC. Protein sequence: CAGKDRVGVNYGYTF.